This T cell receptor beta chain comes out of a study of shared clonotypes between healthy human individuals. Repertoires were generated with immunoSEQ multiplex PCR, while TCRdb's copy carries only in-frame clones and drops some. This table has around 1.9 million clones, around 93% appearing once. The CDR3 consists of 14 residues. CDR1 MNHEY and CDR2 SMNVEV come from the germline V gene (reference sequence). The ends were cut back, 4 bases at V and 4 bases at J, with 13 bases in the middle. CD45RO-negative CD8 cells positively selected for CCR7 made up the naive population, which excluded terminally differentiated effector memory CD45RA+ cells.

This sequence originates from a man between 18 and 35 years old in good health. Some clones in this sample may be carry-over from other donors' samples. The chain has TRBV27 and TRBJ1-1; the D gene is possibly TRBD1 (6 bases). The specimen was naive CD8+ T cells from PBMCs. The CDR3 DNA is TGTGCCAGCAGTTGGGGGGGCTCGGGCACTGAAGCTTTCTTT. It codes for CASSWGGSGTEAFF.